This note documents a single T cell receptor beta chain sequence. The data derive from a study of shared T cell receptors in the human thymus. Data came from immunoSEQ multiplex PCR; TCRdb stores just in-frame clones and leaves some out. The table includes roughly 710,000 clones, approximately 83% detected once. These data also featured in a second study, about human thymus T cells. That source adds: Resected material from corrective heart surgery provided the thymus tissue analysed. It looked as if thymic and blood repertoires used V and J genes in a biased way.

This clonotype was obtained from a girl less than two years old with a congenital heart defect. The sequencing sample was made of thymocytes.

CDR3 DNA sequence: TGTGCCAGCAAACGGGGGTACACCGGGGAGCTGTTTTTT. This sequence encodes CASKRGYTGELFF. The rearrangement uses TRBV27 and TRBJ2-2; D perhaps matches TRBD2 (6 bases). The germline V gene encodes CDR1 MNHEY and CDR2 SMNVEV (reference sequence). CDR3 size: 13 residues. The V gene lost 7 bases and the J gene lost 3 bases, with 9 bases spanning the gap.